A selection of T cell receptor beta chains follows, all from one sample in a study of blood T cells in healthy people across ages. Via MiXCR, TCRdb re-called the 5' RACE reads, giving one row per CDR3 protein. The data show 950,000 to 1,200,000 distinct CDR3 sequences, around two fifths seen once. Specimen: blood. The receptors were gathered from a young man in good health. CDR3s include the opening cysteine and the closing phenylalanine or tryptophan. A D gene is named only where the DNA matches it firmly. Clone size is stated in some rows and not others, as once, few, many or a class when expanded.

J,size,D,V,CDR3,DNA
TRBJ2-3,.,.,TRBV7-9,CASTHDRDLTDTQYF,TGTGCCAGCACCCACGACCGGGACTTGACAGATACGCAGTATTTT
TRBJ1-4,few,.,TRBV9,CASSGGREDEKLFF,TGTGCCAGCAGCGGGGGCAGGGAAGATGAAAAACTGTTTTTT
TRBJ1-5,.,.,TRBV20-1,CSARAGYSGQPQHF,TGCAGTGCTAGAGCTGGATACAGCGGTCAGCCCCAGCATTTT
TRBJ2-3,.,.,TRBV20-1,CSARDSQRGTDTQYF,TGCAGTGCTAGAGATTCCCAACGCGGGACTGATACGCAGTATTTT
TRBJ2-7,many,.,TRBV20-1,CSAVNGRALVEQYF,TGCAGTGCTGTAAACGGGCGCGCCTTGGTAGAGCAGTACTTC
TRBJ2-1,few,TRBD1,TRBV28,CASSSDREDEQFF,TGTGCCAGCAGTTCAGACAGGGAAGATGAGCAGTTCTTC
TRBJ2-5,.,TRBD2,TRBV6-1,CASSESLAGGQETQYF,TGTGCCAGCAGTGAATCGCTAGCGGGGGGCCAAGAGACCCAGTACTTC
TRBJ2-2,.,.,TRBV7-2,CASSLGEIGELFF,TGTGCCAGCAGCTTAGGGGAGATCGGGGAGCTGTTTTTT
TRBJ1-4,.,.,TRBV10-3,CAISEGRCGLFF,TGTGCCATCAGTGAGGGGAGGTGCGGGCTGTTTTTT
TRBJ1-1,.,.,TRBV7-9,CASSAGGENTEAFF,TGTGCCAGCAGCGCAGGCGGGGAGAACACTGAAGCTTTCTTT
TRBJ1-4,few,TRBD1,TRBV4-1,CASSHIGQGVANEKLFF,TGCGCCAGCAGCCATATCGGGCAGGGGGTCGCTAATGAAAAACTGTTTTTT
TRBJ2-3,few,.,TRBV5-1,CASKTSVTDTQYF,TGCGCCAGCAAGACTTCGGTAACAGATACGCAGTATTTT
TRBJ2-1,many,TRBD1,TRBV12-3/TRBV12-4,CATTTGQHMEQFF,TGTGCCACCACTACGGGACAGCATATGGAGCAGTTCTTC
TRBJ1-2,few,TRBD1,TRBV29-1,CSVDEGGQNYGYTF,TGCAGCGTTGATGAGGGGGGACAGAACTATGGCTACACCTTC
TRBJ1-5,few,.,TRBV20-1,CSALSSRQASNQPQHF,TGCAGTGCTTTATCGTCTCGGCAGGCTAGCAATCAGCCCCAGCATTTT
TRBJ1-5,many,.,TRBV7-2,CASSFTGPNQPQHF,TGTGCCAGCAGCTTTACAGGGCCGAACCAGCCCCAGCATTTT
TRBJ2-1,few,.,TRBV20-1,CSARVAEKYNEQFF,TGCAGTGCTAGAGTAGCGGAAAAGTACAATGAGCAGTTCTTC
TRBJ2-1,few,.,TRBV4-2,CASSQDRGVDNEQFF,TGTGCCAGCAGCCAAGATCGCGGTGTAGACAATGAGCAGTTCTTC
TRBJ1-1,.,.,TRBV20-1,CSALDRGGLKLSAMAFF,TGCAGTGCGCTGGATCGAGGGGGGCTAAAGTTATCGGCTATGGCTTTCTTT
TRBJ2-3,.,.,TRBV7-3,CASSLGVERDTQYF,TGTGCCAGCAGCTTAGGGGTCGAGAGGGATACGCAGTATTTT
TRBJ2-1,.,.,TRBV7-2,CASRNKGGAYNEQFF,TGTGCCAGCAGAAACAAAGGGGGGGCCTACAATGAGCAGTTCTTC
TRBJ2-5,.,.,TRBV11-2,CASSLDWKDIRDEQYF,TGTGCCAGCAGCTTAGACTGGAAGGATATCAGGGATGAGCAGTACTTC
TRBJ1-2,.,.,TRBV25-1,CASRPDKDYGYTF,TGTGCCAGCAGGCCGGACAAGGACTATGGCTACACCTTC
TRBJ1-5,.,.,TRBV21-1,CASSTLRDNDSNQPQHF,TGTGCCAGCAGCACACTACGGGACAACGATAGCAATCAGCCCCAGCATTTT
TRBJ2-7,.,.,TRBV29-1,CSVAVGLSYEQYF,TGCAGCGTTGCGGTCGGACTCTCCTACGAGCAGTACTTC
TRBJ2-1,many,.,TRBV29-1,CSVGGDEQFF,TGCAGCGTTGGTGGGGATGAGCAGTTCTTC
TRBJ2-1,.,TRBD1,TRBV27,CASSPGQGAPNEQFF,TGTGCCAGCAGTCCCGGACAGGGGGCGCCGAATGAGCAGTTCTTC
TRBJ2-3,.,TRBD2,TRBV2,CASSGPSGSSTDTQYF,TGTGCCAGCAGTGGGCCTAGCGGATCTAGCACAGATACGCAGTATTTT
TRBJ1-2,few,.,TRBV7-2,CASSLAGYTPGDYGYTF,TGTGCCAGCAGCTTAGCTGGTTACACGCCGGGGGACTATGGCTACACCTTC
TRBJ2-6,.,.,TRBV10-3,CAIGSSSGANVLTF,TGTGCCATCGGGAGCTCCTCTGGGGCCAACGTCCTGACTTTC
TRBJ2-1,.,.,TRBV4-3,CASSQVGARGLEQFF,TGCGCCAGCAGCCAAGTTGGGGCTAGGGGGTTAGAGCAGTTCTTC
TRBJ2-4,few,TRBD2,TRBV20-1,CSARVGLAGGLAKNIQYF,TGCAGTGCTAGAGTAGGGCTAGCGGGGGGCCTAGCCAAAAACATTCAGTACTTC
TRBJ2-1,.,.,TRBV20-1,CGATTRRNEQFF,TGCGGTGCTACTACCCGGCGTAATGAGCAGTTCTTC
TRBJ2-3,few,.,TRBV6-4,CASSVSTGSDTQYF,TGTGCCAGCAGTGTCTCGACAGGATCAGATACGCAGTATTTT
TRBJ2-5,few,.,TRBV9,CASSVNGARETQYF,TGTGCCAGCAGCGTAAACGGGGCGCGAGAGACCCAGTACTTC
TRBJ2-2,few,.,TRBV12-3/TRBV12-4,CASSLERTNTGELFF,TGTGCCAGCAGTTTGGAAAGGACGAACACCGGGGAGCTGTTTTTT
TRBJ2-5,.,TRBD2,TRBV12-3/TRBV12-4,CASSFREASETQYF,TGTGCCAGCAGTTTCCGGGAGGCATCGGAGACCCAGTACTTC
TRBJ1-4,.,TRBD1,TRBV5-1,CASSFTGGEKLFF,TGCGCCAGCAGCTTTACAGGGGGTGAAAAACTGTTTTTT
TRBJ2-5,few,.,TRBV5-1,CASNRNPGETQYF,TGCGCCAGCAACAGGAACCCCGGGGAGACCCAGTACTTC
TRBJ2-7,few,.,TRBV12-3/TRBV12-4,CASSSYRDEQYF,TGTGCCAGCAGTTCTTACAGGGACGAGCAGTACTTC
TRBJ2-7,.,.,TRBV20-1,CSANRASSYNEQYF,TGCAGTGCGAACCGGGCCTCTTCCTACAATGAGCAGTACTTC
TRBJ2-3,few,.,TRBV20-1,CSAGSGRTDTDTQYF,TGCAGTGCCGGGTCAGGGCGTACAGACACAGATACGCAGTATTTT
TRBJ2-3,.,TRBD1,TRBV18,CASLRDRDPDTQYF,TGTGCCAGCCTGCGGGACAGGGACCCAGATACGCAGTATTTT
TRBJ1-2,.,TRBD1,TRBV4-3,CASSQDYGQGTYGYTF,TGCGCCAGCAGCCAAGATTACGGACAGGGGACATATGGCTACACCTTC
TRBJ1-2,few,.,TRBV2,CASSVLYGYTF,TGTGCCAGCAGTGTGCTGTATGGCTACACCTTC
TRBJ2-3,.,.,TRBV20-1,CSAQSRLRFGDTQYF,TGCAGTGCCCAATCTCGACTAAGGTTTGGGGATACGCAGTATTTT
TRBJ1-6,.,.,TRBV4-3,CASSQDRKRGGSPLHF,TGCGCCAGCAGCCAAGACCGTAAACGGGGTGGTTCACCCCTCCACTTT
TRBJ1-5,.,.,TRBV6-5,CASRRLQGNQPQHF,TGTGCCAGCAGACGCCTACAGGGCAATCAGCCCCAGCATTTT
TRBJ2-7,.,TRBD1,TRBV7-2,CASSLYRTGAGYEQYF,TGTGCCAGCAGCTTATATCGGACAGGGGCCGGCTACGAGCAGTACTTC
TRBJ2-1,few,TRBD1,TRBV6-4,CASSDWTGGDEQFF,TGTGCCAGCAGTGACTGGACAGGGGGCGATGAGCAGTTCTTC
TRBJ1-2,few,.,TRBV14,CASSRQTGTNYGYTF,TGTGCCAGCAGCCGACAAACAGGGACCAACTATGGCTACACCTTC
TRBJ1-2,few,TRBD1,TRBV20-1,CSARGEWGTGNGYTF,TGCAGTGCTAGAGGAGAATGGGGGACAGGGAATGGCTACACCTTC
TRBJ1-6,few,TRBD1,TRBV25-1,CASSEGDRGVPYNSPLHF,TGTGCCAGCAGTGAAGGGGACAGGGGCGTACCCTATAATTCACCCCTCCACTTT